This TCR beta chain is drawn from a study of blood T cells in healthy people across ages. With a J-beta primer mix and a sample-barcoded 5' primer, a second PCR ran about 7 to 12 cycles. TCRdb recomputed calls from the 5' RACE reads with MiXCR, one row per CDR3 protein. The table shows some 890,000 distinct CDR3 sequences, with roughly 28% occurring only once. This clonotype came up a few times. Healthy Russian Caucasian donors spanned ages about 6 to 100 years. Germline V lookup: CDR1 SGHVS, CDR2 FQNEAQ. This CDR3 comprises 16 residues. Between the trimmed V and J ends, which lost 5 bases and 0 bases, there was a span of 17 bases. The same sample was also studied in work on T cells of mothers and their children. From that report: Donors were three healthy Caucasian mothers and their six children.

This chain links TRBV7-8 with TRBJ2-7; either TRBD1 or TRBD2 may fit D (5 bases each). The clonotype was recovered from a woman in her thirties or forties in good health. Sequenced: blood. The CDR3 region is CASSVRGRLLSYEQYF. The CDR3 nucleotides read TGTGCCAGCAGCGTAAGGGGACGGCTGCTCTCCTACGAGCAGTACTTC.